This record concerns one T cell receptor (beta chain) sequence. Study processing details: Estimation of nucleated cell counts was performed using reference gene primer amplification. The method was immunoSEQ multiplex PCR; TCRdb's version includes in-frame clones alone and lacks a portion of them. V and J calls plus clone size are reproduced from that table; the DNA served to infer D and trimming. The sample lists some 180,000 clones; 88% were seen once. This sample stems from a study of blood T cell repertoires in COVID-19. On the study more broadly: Acute and convalescent COVID-19 samples came from the United States, Italy and Spain. T cells, B-cell-depleted T cells, or PBMCs supplied cDNA or gDNA.

Germline V gene data show CDR1 as LGHDT and CDR2 as YNNKEL (reference sequence). The CDR3 is 17 amino acids. The V end lost 0 bases, the J end lost 6 bases, and 18 bases lay between the germline ends. This sequence was found in a man in his forties or fifties with active or convalescent COVID-19. The V and J genes are TRBV3-1 (or the pseudogene TRBV3-2) and TRBJ2-1; possibly TRBD2 for D (6 bases). Material for sequencing was peripheral blood. In nucleotides, the CDR3 is TGTGCCAGCAGCCAAGACCCACCCAGCGGGTATGGCAATGAGCAGTTCTTC. This sequence encodes CASSQDPPSGYGNEQFF.